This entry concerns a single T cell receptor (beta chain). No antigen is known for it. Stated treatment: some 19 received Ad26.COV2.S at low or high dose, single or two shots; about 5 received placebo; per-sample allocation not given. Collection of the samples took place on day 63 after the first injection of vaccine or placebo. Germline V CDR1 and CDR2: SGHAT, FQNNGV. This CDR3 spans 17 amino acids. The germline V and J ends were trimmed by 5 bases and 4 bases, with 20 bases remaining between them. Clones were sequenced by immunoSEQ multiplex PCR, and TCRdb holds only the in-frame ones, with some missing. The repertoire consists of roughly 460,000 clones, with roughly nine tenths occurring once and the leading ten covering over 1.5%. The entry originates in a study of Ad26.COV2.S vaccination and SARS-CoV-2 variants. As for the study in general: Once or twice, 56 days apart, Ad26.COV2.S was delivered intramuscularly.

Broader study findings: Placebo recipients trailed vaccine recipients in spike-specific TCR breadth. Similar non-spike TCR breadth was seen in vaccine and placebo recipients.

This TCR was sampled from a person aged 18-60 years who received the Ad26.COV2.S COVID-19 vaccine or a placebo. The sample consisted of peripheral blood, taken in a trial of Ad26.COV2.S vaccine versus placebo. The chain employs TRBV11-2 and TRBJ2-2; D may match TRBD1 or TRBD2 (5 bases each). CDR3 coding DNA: TGTGCCAGCAGCCCATGGGACGGTGAATATCTCACCGGGGAGCTGTTTTTT. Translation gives CASSPWDGEYLTGELFF.